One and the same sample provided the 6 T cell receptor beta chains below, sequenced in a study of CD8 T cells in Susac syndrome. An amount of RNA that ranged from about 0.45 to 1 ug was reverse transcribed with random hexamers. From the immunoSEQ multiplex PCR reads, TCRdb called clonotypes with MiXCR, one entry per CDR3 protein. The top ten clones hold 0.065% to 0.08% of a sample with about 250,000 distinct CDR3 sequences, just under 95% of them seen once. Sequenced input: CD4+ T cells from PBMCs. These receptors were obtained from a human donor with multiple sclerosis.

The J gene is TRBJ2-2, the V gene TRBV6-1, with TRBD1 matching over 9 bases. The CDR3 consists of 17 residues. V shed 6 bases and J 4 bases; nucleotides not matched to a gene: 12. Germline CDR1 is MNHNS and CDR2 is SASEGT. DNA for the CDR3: TGTGCCAGCAGGGAAAATCCGGGACAGGGTGTCACCGGGGAGCTGTTTTTT. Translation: CASRENPGQGVTGELFF.

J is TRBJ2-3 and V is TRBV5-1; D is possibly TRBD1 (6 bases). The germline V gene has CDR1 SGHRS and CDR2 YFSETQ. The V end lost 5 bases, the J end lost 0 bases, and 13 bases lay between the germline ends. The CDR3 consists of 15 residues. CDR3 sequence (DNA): TGCGCCAGCAGTCAGGGGCAGGGGAGCACAGATACGCAGTATTTT. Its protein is CASSQGQGSTDTQYF.

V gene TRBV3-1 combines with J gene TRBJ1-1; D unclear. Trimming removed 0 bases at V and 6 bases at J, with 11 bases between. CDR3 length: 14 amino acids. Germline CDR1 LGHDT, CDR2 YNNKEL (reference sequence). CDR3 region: CASSQEILVAEAFF. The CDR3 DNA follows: TGTGCCAGCAGCCAAGAGATTTTGGTGGCTGAAGCTTTCTTT.

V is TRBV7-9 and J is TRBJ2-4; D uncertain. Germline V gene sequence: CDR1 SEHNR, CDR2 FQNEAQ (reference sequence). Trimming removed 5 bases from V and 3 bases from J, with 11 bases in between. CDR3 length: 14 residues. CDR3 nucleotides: TGTGCCAGCAGCCACCAAGGGTTCAAAAACATTCAGTACTTC. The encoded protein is CASSHQGFKNIQYF.

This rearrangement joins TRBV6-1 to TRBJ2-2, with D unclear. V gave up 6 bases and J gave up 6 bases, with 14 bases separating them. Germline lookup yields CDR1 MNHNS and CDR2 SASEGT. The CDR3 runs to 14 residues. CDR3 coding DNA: TGTGCCAGCAGCCTGAACCCAGTCCCCGGGGAGCTGTTTTTT. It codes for CASSLNPVPGELFF.

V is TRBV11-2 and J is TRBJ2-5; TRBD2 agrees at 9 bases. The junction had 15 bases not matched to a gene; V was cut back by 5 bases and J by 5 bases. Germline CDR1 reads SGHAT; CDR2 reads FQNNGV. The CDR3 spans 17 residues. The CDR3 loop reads CASSPRGSGGTLETQYF. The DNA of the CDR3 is TGTGCCAGCAGCCCGAGGGGGAGCGGGGGGACTCTGGAGACCCAGTACTTC.